The T cell receptor beta chain under discussion was sequenced for a study of CD8 T cells in ankylosing spondylitis. This clonotype was seen repeatedly, ten times or more. What it binds is unknown. Quantitative barcoded 5'-RACE was used to prepare TCR beta libraries. TCRdb reprocessed the 5' RACE reads via MiXCR and lists one record per CDR3 protein. Of about 700,000 distinct CDR3 sequences in the sample, roughly 19% were seen once. General observations from the study: As reported, disease-linked clones showed significant enrichment in matched ankylosing spondylitis synovial fluid. There was a TCR beta motif, made of several highly homologous variants, that appeared characteristic of ankylosing spondylitis blood. Clones linked to disease, bearing a CD8+ phenotype, were relatively rare in peripheral blood. In the blood and synovial fluid of reactive arthritis, some motif variants had been previously reported.

The ends were cut back, 1 base at V and 4 bases at J, with 7 bases in the middle. The CDR3 covers 14 residues. The J gene is TRBJ2-2, the V gene TRBV12-3 or TRBV12-4; maybe TRBD1 (6 bases). This TCR was sampled from a male donor with ankylosing spondylitis. The sequenced sample was blood, either unsorted or a sorted T cell fraction (not recorded which). As DNA, the CDR3 is TGTGCCAGCAGTTTAGAAGGGGGCACCGGGGAGCTGTTTTTT. Translating gives CASSLEGGTGELFF.